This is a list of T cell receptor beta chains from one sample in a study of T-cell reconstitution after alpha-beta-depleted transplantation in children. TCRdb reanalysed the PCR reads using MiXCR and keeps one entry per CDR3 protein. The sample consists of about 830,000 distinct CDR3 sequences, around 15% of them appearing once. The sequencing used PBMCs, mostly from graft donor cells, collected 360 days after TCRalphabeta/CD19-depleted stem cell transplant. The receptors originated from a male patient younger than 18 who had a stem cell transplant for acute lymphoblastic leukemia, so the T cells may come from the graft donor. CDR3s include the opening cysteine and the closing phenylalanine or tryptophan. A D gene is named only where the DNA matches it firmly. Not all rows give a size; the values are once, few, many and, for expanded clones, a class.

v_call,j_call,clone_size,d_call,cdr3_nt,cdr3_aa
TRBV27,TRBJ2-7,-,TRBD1,TGTGCCAGCGGTATACAGGGGGCCCACGAGCAGTACTTC,CASGIQGAHEQYF
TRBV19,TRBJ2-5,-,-,TGTGCCAGTAGTTATCTGGGGGAGGAGACCCAGTACTTC,CASSYLGEETQYF
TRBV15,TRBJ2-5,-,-,TGTGCCACCAGCAGAGGGGGCGAGGTGGAGACCCAGTACTTC,CATSRGGEVETQYF
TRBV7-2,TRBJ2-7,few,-,TGTGCCAGCAGCTTATATTACAACTACGAGCAGTACTTC,CASSLYYNYEQYF
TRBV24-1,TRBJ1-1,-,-,TGTGCCACCAGTGATTTAGTTCCCCGCACTGAAGCTTTCTTT,CATSDLVPRTEAFF
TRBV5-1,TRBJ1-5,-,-,TGCGCCAGCAGCTTGAGGTTCAGCGGCCACAATCAGCCCCAGCATTTT,CASSLRFSGHNQPQHF
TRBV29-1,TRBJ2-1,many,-,TGCAGCGTTGATCCCCAGGGTTGGGACAATGAGCAGTTCTTC,CSVDPQGWDNEQFF
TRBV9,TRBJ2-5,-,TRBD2,TGTGCCAGCAGCGTAGTTGGAGCGGGAGCCTCGGAGACCCAGTACTTC,CASSVVGAGASETQYF
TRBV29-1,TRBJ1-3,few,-,TGCAGCGTGGGAGGCACCCCTGGAAACACCATATATTTT,CSVGGTPGNTIYF
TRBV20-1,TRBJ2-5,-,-,TGCAGTGCTAGAGTCCCCAGGCCTCAAGAGACCCAGTACTTC,CSARVPRPQETQYF